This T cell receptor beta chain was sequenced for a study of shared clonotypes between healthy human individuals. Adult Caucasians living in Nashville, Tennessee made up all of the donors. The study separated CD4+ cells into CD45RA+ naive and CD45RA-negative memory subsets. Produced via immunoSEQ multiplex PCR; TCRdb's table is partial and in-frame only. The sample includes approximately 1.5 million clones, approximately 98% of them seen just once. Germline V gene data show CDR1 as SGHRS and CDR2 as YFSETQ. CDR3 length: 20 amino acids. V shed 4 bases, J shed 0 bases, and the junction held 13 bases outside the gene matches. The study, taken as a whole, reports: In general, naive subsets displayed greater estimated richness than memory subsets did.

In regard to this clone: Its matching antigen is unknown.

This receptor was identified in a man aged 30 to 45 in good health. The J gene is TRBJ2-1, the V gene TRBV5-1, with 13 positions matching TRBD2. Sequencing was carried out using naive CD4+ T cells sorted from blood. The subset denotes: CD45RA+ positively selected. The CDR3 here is CASSPHGTSGKLSSYNEQFF. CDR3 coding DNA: TGCGCCAGCAGCCCCCATGGGACTAGCGGGAAGTTGAGCTCCTACAATGAGCAGTTCTTC.